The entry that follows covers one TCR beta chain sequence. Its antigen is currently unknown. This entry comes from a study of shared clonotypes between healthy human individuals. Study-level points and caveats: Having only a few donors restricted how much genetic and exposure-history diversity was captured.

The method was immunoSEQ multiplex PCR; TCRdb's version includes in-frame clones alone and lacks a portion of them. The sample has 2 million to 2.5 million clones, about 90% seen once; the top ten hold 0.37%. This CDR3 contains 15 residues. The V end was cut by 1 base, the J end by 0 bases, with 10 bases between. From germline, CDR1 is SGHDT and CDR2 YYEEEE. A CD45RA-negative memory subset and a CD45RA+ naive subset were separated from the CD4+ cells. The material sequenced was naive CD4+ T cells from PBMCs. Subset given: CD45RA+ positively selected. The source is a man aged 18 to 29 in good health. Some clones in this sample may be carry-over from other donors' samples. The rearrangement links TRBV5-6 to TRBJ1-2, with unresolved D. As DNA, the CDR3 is TGTGCCAGCAGCTTGTATGGGCAGGCTAACTATGGCTACACCTTC. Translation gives CASSLYGQANYGYTF.